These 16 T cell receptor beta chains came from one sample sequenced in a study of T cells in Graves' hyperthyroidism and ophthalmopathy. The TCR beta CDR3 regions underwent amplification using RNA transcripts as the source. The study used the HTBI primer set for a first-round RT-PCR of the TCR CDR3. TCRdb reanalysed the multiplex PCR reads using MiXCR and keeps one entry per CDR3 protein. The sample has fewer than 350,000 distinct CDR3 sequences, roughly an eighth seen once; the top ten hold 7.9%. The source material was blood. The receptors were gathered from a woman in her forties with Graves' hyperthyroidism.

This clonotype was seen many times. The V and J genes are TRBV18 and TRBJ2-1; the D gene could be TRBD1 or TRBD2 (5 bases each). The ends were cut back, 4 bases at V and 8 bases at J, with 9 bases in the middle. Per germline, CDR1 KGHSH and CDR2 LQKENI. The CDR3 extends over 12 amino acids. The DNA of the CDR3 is TGTGCCAGCTCACTAGGGACGGATGAGCAGTTCTTC. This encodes CASSLGTDEQFF.

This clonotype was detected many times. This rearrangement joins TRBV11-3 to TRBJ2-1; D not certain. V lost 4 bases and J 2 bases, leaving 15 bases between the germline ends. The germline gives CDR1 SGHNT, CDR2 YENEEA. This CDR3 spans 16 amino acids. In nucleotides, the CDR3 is TGTGCCAGCAGCTCCGCCGCGCGGAGACCCTACAATGAGCAGTTCTTC. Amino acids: CASSSAARRPYNEQFF.

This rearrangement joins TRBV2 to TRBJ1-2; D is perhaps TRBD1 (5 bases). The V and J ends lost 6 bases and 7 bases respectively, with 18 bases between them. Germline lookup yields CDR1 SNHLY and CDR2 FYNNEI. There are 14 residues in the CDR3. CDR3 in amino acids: CASSWGTRSTGYTF. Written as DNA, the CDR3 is TGTGCCAGCAGCTGGGGGACCCGTTCCACTGGCTACACCTTC.

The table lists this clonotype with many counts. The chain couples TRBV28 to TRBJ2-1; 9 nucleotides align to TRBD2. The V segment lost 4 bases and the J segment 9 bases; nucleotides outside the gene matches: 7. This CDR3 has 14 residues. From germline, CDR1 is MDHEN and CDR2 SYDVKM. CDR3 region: CASSSLAGWSEQFF. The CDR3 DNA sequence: TGTGCCAGCAGTTCCCTAGCGGGGTGGAGTGAGCAGTTCTTC.

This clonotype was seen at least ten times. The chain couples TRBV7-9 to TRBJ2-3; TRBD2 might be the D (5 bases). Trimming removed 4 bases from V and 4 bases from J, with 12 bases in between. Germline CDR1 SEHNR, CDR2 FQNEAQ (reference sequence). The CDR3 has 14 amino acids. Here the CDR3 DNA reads TGTGCCAGCAGCTCGGACTTCCAATCAGATACGCAGTATTTT. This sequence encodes CASSSDFQSDTQYF.

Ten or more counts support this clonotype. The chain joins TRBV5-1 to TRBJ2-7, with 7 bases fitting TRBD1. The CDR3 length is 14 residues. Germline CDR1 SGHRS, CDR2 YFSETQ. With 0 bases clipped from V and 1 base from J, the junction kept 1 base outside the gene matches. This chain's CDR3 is CASSLEGASYEQYF. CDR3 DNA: TGCGCCAGCAGCTTGGAGGGGGCGTCCTACGAGCAGTACTTC.

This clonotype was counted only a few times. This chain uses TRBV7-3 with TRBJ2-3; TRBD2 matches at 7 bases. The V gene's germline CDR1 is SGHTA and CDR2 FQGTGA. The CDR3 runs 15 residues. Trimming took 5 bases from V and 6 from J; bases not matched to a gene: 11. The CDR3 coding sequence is TGTGCCAGCAGCCGGGGTGACGGGACTACCGATACGCAGTATTTT. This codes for CASSRGDGTTDTQYF.

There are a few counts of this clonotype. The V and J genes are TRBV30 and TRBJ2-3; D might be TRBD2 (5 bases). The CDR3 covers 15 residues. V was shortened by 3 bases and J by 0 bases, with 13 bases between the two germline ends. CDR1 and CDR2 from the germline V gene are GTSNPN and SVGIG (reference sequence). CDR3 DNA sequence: TGTGCCTGGAGCGCCACGGGGTATAGCACAGATACGCAGTATTTT. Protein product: CAWSATGYSTDTQYF. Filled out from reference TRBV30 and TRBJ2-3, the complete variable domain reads SQTIHQWPATLVQPVGSPLSLECTVEGTSNPNLYWYRQAAGRGLQLLFYSVGIGQISSEVPQNLSASRPQDRQFILSSKKLLLSDSGFYLCAWSATGYSTDTQYFGPGTRLTVL.

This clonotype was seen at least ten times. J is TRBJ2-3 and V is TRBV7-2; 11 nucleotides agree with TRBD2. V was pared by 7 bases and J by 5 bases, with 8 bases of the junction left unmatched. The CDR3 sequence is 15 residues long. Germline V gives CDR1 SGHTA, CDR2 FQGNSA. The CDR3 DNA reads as TGTGCCAGCACCCTTAGCGGGAGGGCCGTAGATACGCAGTATTTT. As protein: CASTLSGRAVDTQYF.

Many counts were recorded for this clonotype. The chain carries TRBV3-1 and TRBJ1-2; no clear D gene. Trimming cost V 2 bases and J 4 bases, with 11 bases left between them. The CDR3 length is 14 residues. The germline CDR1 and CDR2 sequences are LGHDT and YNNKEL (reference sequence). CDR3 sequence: CASSQLDDAYGYTF. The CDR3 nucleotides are TGTGCCAGCAGCCAATTAGACGACGCCTATGGCTACACCTTC.

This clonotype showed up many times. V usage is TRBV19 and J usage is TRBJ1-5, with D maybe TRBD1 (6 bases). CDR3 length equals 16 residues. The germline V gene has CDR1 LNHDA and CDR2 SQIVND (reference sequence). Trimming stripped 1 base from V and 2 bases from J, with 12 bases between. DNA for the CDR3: TGTGCCAGTAGTATAGGACAGGTGATGCGCAATCAGCCCCAGCATTTT. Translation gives CASSIGQVMRNQPQHF. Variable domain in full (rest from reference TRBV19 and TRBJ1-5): DGGITQSPKYLFRKEGQNVTLSCEQNLNHDAMYWYRQDPGQGLRLIYYSQIVNDFQKGDIAEGYSVSREKKESFPLTVTSAQKNPTAFYLCASSIGQVMRNQPQHFGDGTRLSIL.

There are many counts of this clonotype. This CDR3 reads CASSLMAAGELFF. The CDR3 region has the DNA TGTGCCAGCAGCTTAATGGCAGCCGGGGAGCTGTTTTTT. This sequence joins TRBV7-2 and TRBJ2-2; D is unclear. The CDR3 spans 13 residues. The ends were cut back, 2 bases at V and 6 bases at J, with 7 bases in the middle. CDR1 is SGHTA, CDR2 FQGNSA, per germline.

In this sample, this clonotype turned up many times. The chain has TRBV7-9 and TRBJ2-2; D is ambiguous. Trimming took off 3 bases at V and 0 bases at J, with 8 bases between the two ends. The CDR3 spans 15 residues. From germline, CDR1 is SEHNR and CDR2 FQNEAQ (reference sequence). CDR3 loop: CASSFGQTNTGELFF. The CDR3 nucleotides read TGTGCCAGCAGCTTTGGGCAGACGAACACCGGGGAGCTGTTTTTT.

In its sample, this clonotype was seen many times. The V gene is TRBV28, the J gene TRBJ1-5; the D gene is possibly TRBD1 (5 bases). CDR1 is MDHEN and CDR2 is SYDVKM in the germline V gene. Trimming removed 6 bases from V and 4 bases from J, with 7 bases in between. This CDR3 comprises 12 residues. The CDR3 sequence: CASSGTNQPQHF. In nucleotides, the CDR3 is TGTGCCAGCAGCGGGACGAATCAGCCCCAGCATTTT.

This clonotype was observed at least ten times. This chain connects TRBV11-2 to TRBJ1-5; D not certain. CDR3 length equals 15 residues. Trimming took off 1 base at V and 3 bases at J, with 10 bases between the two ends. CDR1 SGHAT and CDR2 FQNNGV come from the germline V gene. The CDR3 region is CASSLGSSVNQPQHF. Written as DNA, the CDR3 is TGTGCCAGCAGCTTAGGAAGTTCGGTCAATCAGCCCCAGCATTTT.

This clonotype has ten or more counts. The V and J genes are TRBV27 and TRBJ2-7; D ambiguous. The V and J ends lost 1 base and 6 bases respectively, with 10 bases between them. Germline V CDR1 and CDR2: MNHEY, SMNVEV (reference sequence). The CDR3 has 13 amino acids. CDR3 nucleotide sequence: TGTGCCAGCAGTTTATGGGTAGCTAGCGAGCAGTACTTC. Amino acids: CASSLWVASEQYF.